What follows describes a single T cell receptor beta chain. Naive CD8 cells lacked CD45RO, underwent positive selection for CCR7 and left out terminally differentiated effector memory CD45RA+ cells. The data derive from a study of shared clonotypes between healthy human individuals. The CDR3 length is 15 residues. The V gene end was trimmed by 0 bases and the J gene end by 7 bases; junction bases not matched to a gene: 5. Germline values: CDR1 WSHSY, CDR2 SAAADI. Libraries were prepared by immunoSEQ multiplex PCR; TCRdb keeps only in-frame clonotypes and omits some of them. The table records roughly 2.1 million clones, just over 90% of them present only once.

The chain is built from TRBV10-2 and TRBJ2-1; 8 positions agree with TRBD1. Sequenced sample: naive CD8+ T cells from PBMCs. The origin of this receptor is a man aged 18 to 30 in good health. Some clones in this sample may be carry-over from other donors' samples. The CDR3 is CASSESRQGKNEQFF. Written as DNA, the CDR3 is TGCGCCAGCAGTGAGTCGAGACAGGGGAAGAATGAGCAGTTCTTC.